Sequencing of this T cell receptor beta chain was carried out in a study of regulatory T cells in long-lasting Graves disease. Study findings and constraints: The number of shared public clonotypes was higher in persistent patients (about 3,000) than new patients (more than 850). Repertoires from persistent disease leaned toward TRBV28, TRBJ1-2 and TRBJ2-5.

Relying on iRepertoire HTBI primers and Arm-PCR of CDR3 regions, the team built TCR beta libraries. Using its own MiXCR run on the multiplex PCR reads, TCRdb lists one record per CDR3 protein. The sample comprises hundreds of thousands of distinct CDR3 sequences, 15% of which are singletons, and approximately 22% rests with the top ten. Time point of the sample: newly diagnosed GD, antithyroid drugs for less than 3 months. PBMC-extracted RNA yielded the TCR library. The patients included were those that came from an endocrinology department in Xi'an, China. The V end was cut by 4 bases, the J end by 4 bases, with 7 bases between. This CDR3 spans 12 amino acids. Germline CDR1 reads SEHNR; CDR2 reads FQNEAQ (reference sequence). This clonotype was picked up a small number of times. The antigen remains unidentified.

This material consisted of peripheral blood mononuclear cells (PBMCs), taken at new diagnosis, from a patient treated with antithyroid drugs. This rearrangement joins TRBV7-9 to TRBJ2-5; no clear D. The TCR originated in a female donor with Graves disease. The CDR3 sequence is CASSSPTETQYF. The CDR3 DNA reads as TGTGCCAGCAGCTCACCGACAGAGACCCAGTACTTC.